Listed here are 10 T cell receptor beta chains from one sample, sequenced in a study of CD8 T cells in ankylosing spondylitis. Via MiXCR, TCRdb re-called the 5' RACE reads, giving one row per CDR3 protein. The profile shows 200,000 to 250,000 distinct CDR3 sequences, 30% to 40% of them singletons. Material for sequencing was blood, either unsorted or a sorted T cell fraction (not recorded which). Receptor source: a male donor with ankylosing spondylitis or in good health (not recorded which).

This clonotype was observed a handful of times. The chain recombines TRBV7-2 with TRBJ2-2, with 7 bases aligning to TRBD1. The length of the CDR3 is 16 residues. In germline, CDR1 is SGHTA, CDR2 FQGNSA. V dropped 6 bases and J dropped 5; count of bases not matched to a gene: 12. CDR3 bases: TGTGCCAGCAGGAAGACAGGGTCCCATCGGACCGGGGAGCTGTTTTTT. It yields the protein CASRKTGSHRTGELFF.

The genes are TRBV27 and TRBJ2-2; D is unclear. V dropped 3 bases and J dropped 0 bases, with 5 bases sitting between them. Germline CDR1 and CDR2: MNHEY and SMNVEV (reference sequence). The CDR3 sequence is 14 residues long. CDR3 loop: CASSLESNTGELFF. CDR3 nucleotide sequence: TGTGCCAGCAGTTTGGAGTCGAACACCGGGGAGCTGTTTTTT.

V and J are TRBV24-1 and TRBJ2-3; D remains unclear. CDR1 is KGHDR, CDR2 SFDVKD, per germline. Trimming pared 1 base from V and 2 bases from J, leaving 6 bases between. This CDR3 contains 14 residues. Here the CDR3 reads CATSDLGNTDTQYF. As DNA, the CDR3 is TGTGCCACCAGTGATTTAGGAAACACAGATACGCAGTATTTT.

The V and J genes are TRBV28 and TRBJ2-5; 9 nucleotides line up with TRBD1. The CDR3 sequence is 12 residues long. The junction had 3 bases not matched to a gene; V was cut back by 8 bases and J by 5 bases. Germline V gene data show CDR1 as MDHEN and CDR2 as SYDVKM. The CDR3 DNA follows: TGTGCCAGCGGGGACAGGGTGGAGACCCAGTACTTC. This gives the protein CASGDRVETQYF. The variable domain in full, completed from reference TRBV28 and TRBJ2-5, reads DVKVTQSSRYLVKRTGEKVFLECVQDMDHENMFWYRQDPGLGLRLIYFSYDVKMKEKGDIPEGYSVSREKKERFSLILESASTNQTSMYLCASGDRVETQYFGPGTRLLVL.

This clonotype has more than one count but fewer than ten. The chain joins TRBV15 to TRBJ1-1, with a possible D match to TRBD1 (5 bases). Trimming removed 1 base from V and 0 bases from J, with 6 bases in between. This CDR3 region has 14 residues. CDR1 is LNHNV, CDR2 YYDKDF, per germline (reference sequence). The CDR3 loop is CATSRVRVNTEAFF. In DNA, the CDR3 is TGTGCCACCAGCAGAGTCAGGGTGAACACTGAAGCTTTCTTT.

This clonotype was seen more than once but under ten times. The chain recombines TRBV29-1 with TRBJ2-3, with D maybe TRBD2 (6 bases). The ends were cut back, 7 bases at V and 4 bases at J, with 12 bases in the middle. Germline CDR1 is SQVTM and CDR2 is ANQGSEA. This CDR3 contains 12 residues. The CDR3 DNA reads as TGCAGCGCAGGAACGGGGGCAGATACGCAGTATTTT. This codes for CSAGTGADTQYF.

This clonotype was seen once. The V and J genes are TRBV5-1 and TRBJ2-1, with D unclear. V lost 4 bases and J 3 bases, leaving 5 bases between the germline ends. CDR1 is SGHRS and CDR2 is YFSETQ in the germline V gene. This CDR3 contains 12 residues. CDR3 DNA sequence: TGCGCCAGCAGCACCAACTACAATGAGCAGTTCTTC. It is translated as CASSTNYNEQFF.

There are a few counts of this clonotype. The chain employs TRBV3-1 and TRBJ2-3; 14 positions match TRBD2. The trim removed 3 bases at V and 2 bases at J, leaving 7 bases unmatched. The germline gives CDR1 LGHDT, CDR2 YNNKEL (reference sequence). The CDR3 runs 18 residues. CDR3 residues: CASSQRTSGGPSTDTQYF. The CDR3 DNA reads as TGTGCCAGCAGCCAGAGGACTAGCGGGGGGCCTTCCACAGATACGCAGTATTTT.

The genes are TRBV5-1 and TRBJ2-7; D assignment may be TRBD1 or TRBD2 (5 bases each). Trimming shortened V by 4 bases and J by 2 bases, and 13 bases separated the two germline ends. The CDR3 has 14 amino acids. From germline, CDR1 is SGHRS and CDR2 YFSETQ. CDR3 nucleotide sequence: TGCGCCAGCAGCGGGGACGGTATGGCCTACGAGCAGTACTTC. Its protein product is CASSGDGMAYEQYF.

The chain combines TRBV18 with TRBJ2-3, with D perhaps TRBD1 (6 bases). Germline V gene lookup returns CDR1 KGHSH and CDR2 LQKENI. With 2 bases removed from V and 4 bases from J, the gap between germline ends came to 13 bases. This CDR3 is built from 15 residues. CDR3 protein: CASSPSAGDADTQYF. CDR3 bases: TGTGCCAGCTCACCATCGGCAGGGGACGCAGATACGCAGTATTTT.